This passage covers 9 T cell receptor beta chains from one sample sequenced in a study of OX40 agonist ivuxolimab in advanced cancers. Profiled with immunoSEQ multiplex PCR; TCRdb holds only in-frame clones, not every one. Counted here are approximately 41,000 clones, 85% occurring once; the ten biggest clones make up roughly 2.5%. The sequencing used CD4+ or CD8+ T cells sorted from blood, collected in a trial of the OX40 agonist ivuxolimab. The receptors were gathered from an adult with an advanced solid tumor such as melanoma, head and neck, liver or kidney cancer.

This clone was found once. The chain joins TRBV12-5 to TRBJ2-2; D may match TRBD1 or TRBD2 (5 bases each). The V gene's germline CDR1 is LGHNT and CDR2 FRNRAP. The length of the CDR3 is 15 residues. The CDR3 DNA sequence: TGTGCCACTGTTAAGGTGGGGGATACCACCGGGGAGCTGTTTTTT. Translation gives CATVKVGDTTGELFF.

CDR3 DNA sequence: TGTGCCAGCAGTGTTCTAGCAAAAGGGTTCTTC. Residues: CASSVLAKGFF. The rearrangement joins TRBV6-5 to TRBJ2-1; the D gene is possibly TRBD2 (5 bases). Trimming stripped 5 bases from V and 15 bases from J, with 14 bases between. Germline V gene sequence: CDR1 MNHEY, CDR2 SVGAGI. The CDR3 has 11 residues.

In this sample, this clone turned up once. The chain recombines TRBV6-5 with TRBJ1-2, with D possibly TRBD1 on 5 matching bases. Germline V CDR1 and CDR2: MNHEY, SVGAGI. The length of the CDR3 is 16 residues. Trimming removed 2 bases from V and 1 base from J, with 14 bases in between. In DNA, the CDR3 is TGTGCCAGCAGTTACGACGACAGCGAACTTAACTATGGCTACACCTTC. This sequence encodes CASSYDDSELNYGYTF.

V is TRBV9 and J is TRBJ2-3, with D unclear. The germline gives CDR1 SGDLS, CDR2 YYNGEE. The CDR3 totals 12 residues. Deletions cut 2 bases from V and 8 bases from J, with 9 bases between. DNA for the CDR3: TGTGCCAGCAGCGTGGCTGAAGGTACGCAGTATTTT. It encodes CASSVAEGTQYF.

This clone qualifies as medium-sized. The same CDR3 arises from other DNA sequences in this sample as well. The chain uses TRBV7-9 and TRBJ1-2; 9 nucleotides match TRBD1. J gave up 8 bases and V 5 bases, and 3 bases lay outside the gene matches. Germline V lookup: CDR1 SEHNR, CDR2 FQNEAQ (reference sequence). CDR3 length: 12 amino acids. DNA for the CDR3: TGTGCCAGCAGCCGGGACAGGGAAGGCTACACCTTC. It specifies CASSRDREGYTF.

The J gene is TRBJ1-5, the V gene TRBV11-2, with D maybe TRBD1 (6 bases). Trimming left V 4 bases short and J 3 bases short, with 10 bases between. Germline values: CDR1 SGHAT, CDR2 FQNNGV. CDR3 length: 14 residues. The CDR3 protein is CASSSDRLNQPQHF. The CDR3 nucleotides read TGTGCCAGCAGCTCTGACAGGCTCAATCAGCCCCAGCATTTT.

The chain carries TRBV10-1 and TRBJ2-1, with TRBD2 identical over 11 bases. This CDR3 has 16 residues. Trimming took 3 bases from V and 7 from J; bases not matched to a gene: 8. The germline gives CDR1 WNHNN, CDR2 SYGVQD (reference sequence). The CDR3 coding sequence is TGCGCCAGCAGTGATGTGACTAGCGGGGCCTTTAATGAGCAGTTCTTC. Translation gives CASSDVTSGAFNEQFF.

On this clone: Its ends do not fully match the called genes, so a read error is possible. The rearrangement links TRBV7-7 to TRBJ2-1; D is uncertain. Germline V lookup: CDR1 SSHAT, CDR2 FNYEAQ (reference sequence). This CDR3 is built from 15 residues. In DNA form, the CDR3 reads TGTGCTAGCAGCTTTGACTGGAGCTCCTACAATGAGCAGTTCTTC. It is translated as CASSFDWSSYNEQFF.

V usage is TRBV6-5 and J usage is TRBJ2-1, with a weak D call TRBD1 (6 bases). Germline assignment: CDR1 MNHEY and CDR2 SVGAGI. V dropped 0 bases and J dropped 9 bases, with 12 bases sitting between them. The CDR3 loop spans 14 amino acids. CDR3 in amino acids: CASSYSIGTFEQFF. CDR3 sequence (DNA): TGTGCCAGCAGTTACTCGATTGGGACATTTGAGCAGTTCTTC.